The 23 T cell receptor beta chains presented below share a single source sample, sequenced in a study of blood T cell repertoires in COVID-19. The repertoire was sequenced with immunoSEQ multiplex PCR; TCRdb's copy has only in-frame clones and lacks some. The sample comprises over 200,000 clones, approximately 90% of which are singletons, and more than 9% rests with the top ten. Sample: peripheral blood. These receptors were taken from a man aged 50-59 years with COVID-19, enrolled during active disease.

Only a few counts were recorded for this clone. The V gene is TRBV5-5, the J gene TRBJ2-7; D perhaps matches TRBD1 (5 bases). Germline V CDR1 and CDR2: SGHKS, YYEKEE (reference sequence). This CDR3 is built from 17 residues. With 4 bases removed from V and 4 bases from J, the gap between germline ends came to 24 bases. CDR3 bases: TGTGCCAGCAGCGGGGCATCTAACCGCCAGTTTGCTTACGAGCAGTACTTC. It is translated as CASSGASNRQFAYEQYF.

The chain couples TRBV7-9 to TRBJ2-1; TRBD1 aligns across 7 bases. Per germline, CDR1 SEHNR and CDR2 FQNEAQ (reference sequence). The CDR3 totals 11 residues. V was pared by 5 bases and J by 8 bases, with 0 bases of the junction left unmatched. The CDR3 region has the DNA TGTGCCAGCAGCCAGGGGGATGAGCAGTTCTTC. Encoded protein: CASSQGDEQFF.

The genes are TRBV2 and TRBJ1-5; D remains unclear. The V and J ends lost 6 bases and 5 bases respectively, with 20 bases between them. This CDR3 comprises 16 residues. Germline V gives CDR1 SNHLY, CDR2 FYNNEI. CDR3 DNA: TGTGCCAGCAGCCCCTTAGACATTTTCCCCGATCAGCCCCAGCATTTT. Its translation: CASSPLDIFPDQPQHF.

Written as DNA, the CDR3 is TGTGCCAGTAGGCAACCAGGGGGAGATACGCAGTATTTT. This translates into CASRQPGGDTQYF. The V and J genes are TRBV19 and TRBJ2-3; TRBD1 matches at 7 bases. The CDR3 consists of 13 residues. Trimming at V came to 6 bases and at J to 5 bases, leaving 5 bases not matched to a gene. The germline gives CDR1 LNHDA, CDR2 SQIVND (reference sequence).

Comments on this clone: At the DNA level, this CDR3 is encoded by other sequences in the same sample as well. The chain couples TRBV30 to TRBJ2-5; 9 bases are a match to TRBD1. Trimming removed 3 bases from V and 4 bases from J; junction bases left unmatched: 3. The CDR3 is made up of 13 amino acids. The V gene's germline CDR1 is GTSNPN and CDR2 SVGIG (reference sequence). CDR3 DNA: TGTGCCTGGAGAGGACAGGGGCGAGAGACCCAGTACTTC. Protein sequence: CAWRGQGRETQYF.

The chain combines TRBV6-5 with TRBJ2-1; 7 bases align to TRBD1. CDR1 MNHEY and CDR2 SVGAGI come from the germline V gene. The CDR3 has 14 residues. The trim removed 5 bases at V and 3 bases at J, leaving 4 bases unmatched. CDR3 sequence reads: CASSRGQSYNEQFF. The CDR3 region has the DNA TGTGCCAGCAGTAGGGGACAGAGCTACAATGAGCAGTTCTTC.

The chain combines TRBV19 with TRBJ2-2; TRBD2 matches at 12 bases. The V and J ends lost 6 bases and 5 bases, in that order; junction bases with no gene match: 7. The CDR3 length is 16 residues. Looked up from germline, CDR1 is LNHDA and CDR2 is SQIVND (reference sequence). The CDR3, as DNA: TGTGCCAGTAGCCGACTAGCGGGAGACTTTACCGGGGAGCTGTTTTTT. Protein: CASSRLAGDFTGELFF.

This chain joins TRBV18 and TRBJ2-7; D uncertain. This CDR3 is built from 12 residues. The V gene lost 3 bases and the J gene lost 5 bases, with 8 bases spanning the gap. Per germline, CDR1 KGHSH and CDR2 LQKENI. The CDR3 reads CASSPAPDEQYF. The CDR3 nucleotides read TGTGCCAGCTCACCTGCCCCGGACGAGCAGTACTTC. The full variable domain, with the rest looked up from reference TRBV18 and TRBJ2-7, is NAGVMQNPRHLVRRRGQEARLRCSPMKGHSHVYWYRQLPEEGLKFMVYLQKENIIDESGMPKERFSAEFPKEGPSILRIQQVVRGDSAAYFCASSPAPDEQYFGPGTRLTVT.

The rearrangement links TRBV14 to TRBJ2-5, with 8 bases aligning to TRBD1. The CDR3 extends over 14 amino acids. The trim removed 5 bases at V and 7 bases at J, leaving 9 bases unmatched. Germline CDR1 is SGHDN and CDR2 is FVKESK. Written as DNA, the CDR3 is TGTGCCAGCAGCGCTACAGGACAGGGTGGGACCCAGTACTTC. It translates to CASSATGQGGTQYF.

V gene TRBV28 combines with J gene TRBJ1-5, with a possible D match to TRBD1 (6 bases). Germline V gives CDR1 MDHEN, CDR2 SYDVKM. Trimming pared 2 bases from V and 6 bases from J, leaving 11 bases between. The CDR3 consists of 14 residues. In DNA, the CDR3 is TGTGCCAGCAGTTTACGACAGGACGGTCAGCCCCAGCATTTT. This sequence encodes CASSLRQDGQPQHF.

This chain joins TRBV6-2 or TRBV6-3 and TRBJ2-1; possible D gene TRBD1, 6 bases. V dropped 1 base and J dropped 0 bases, with 10 bases sitting between them. Germline V gene lookup returns CDR1 MNHEY and CDR2 SVGEGT. There are 16 residues in the CDR3. CDR3: CASSYFGTSSYNEQFF. The DNA of the CDR3 is TGTGCCAGCAGTTACTTTGGGACAAGCTCCTACAATGAGCAGTTCTTC.

The V gene is TRBV19, the J gene TRBJ1-2; TRBD1 matches 7 bases. The CDR3 covers 16 residues. V gave up 5 bases and J gave up 3 bases; unmatched junction bases: 12. Germline V gene sequence: CDR1 LNHDA, CDR2 SQIVND (reference sequence). CDR3 protein: CASSGTVIGFDYGYTF. In DNA form, the CDR3 reads TGTGCCAGTAGTGGGACAGTCATCGGCTTTGACTATGGCTACACCTTC.

This clone has just one count. V and J are TRBV5-1 and TRBJ1-1, with 8 nucleotides matching TRBD1. The V segment lost 4 bases and the J segment 3 bases; nucleotides outside the gene matches: 11. The germline CDR1 and CDR2 sequences are SGHRS and YFSETQ. CDR3 length: 16 residues. CDR3 DNA sequence: TGCGCCAGCAGCCGGACAGGGAAGGGATCGGACACTGAAGCTTTCTTT. It translates to CASSRTGKGSDTEAFF.

The gene calls are TRBV7-9 and TRBJ2-1; 7 bases agree with TRBD1. Unmatched junction bases numbered 8, after V lost 5 bases and J lost 7 bases. The CDR3 contains 14 residues. Germline V gene data show CDR1 as SEHNR and CDR2 as FQNEAQ (reference sequence). CDR3 DNA: TGTGCCAGCAGCCGCGACAGGGTTGGAAATGAGCAGTTCTTC. Translation: CASSRDRVGNEQFF. Combining the CDR3 with reference TRBV7-9 and TRBJ2-1 gives the whole variable domain DTGVSQNPRHKITKRGQNVTFRCDPISEHNRLYWYRQTLGQGPEFLTYFQNEAQLEKSRLLSDRFSAERPKGSFSTLEIQRTEQGDSAMYLCASSRDRVGNEQFFGPGTRLTVL.

The chain joins TRBV5-6 to TRBJ2-5; a weak D match, TRBD1 (5 bases). CDR1 is SGHDT and CDR2 is YYEEEE in the germline V gene. The CDR3 is 16 residues long. The V end lost 1 base, the J end lost 1 base, and 14 bases lay between the germline ends. CDR3 protein: CASSLWQGSLQETQYF. CDR3 nucleotides: TGTGCCAGCAGCTTGTGGCAGGGAAGCCTCCAAGAGACCCAGTACTTC.

The rearrangement links TRBV4-1 to TRBJ2-7; 9 bases line up with TRBD2. This CDR3 has 15 amino acids. With V trimmed by 0 bases and J by 2 bases, 2 bases remained unmatched. CDR1 and CDR2 (germline): MGHRA, YSYEKL. The chain's CDR3 is CASSQELAGTYEQYF. CDR3 bases: TGCGCCAGCAGCCAAGAGCTAGCGGGGACCTACGAGCAGTACTTC.

Points on this clone: The sample holds other DNA sequences that translate to the same CDR3. The rearrangement uses TRBV7-3 and TRBJ2-2; D may be TRBD1 (5 bases). The V and J ends lost 4 bases and 1 base respectively, with 7 bases between them. Germline V gives CDR1 SGHTA, CDR2 FQGTGA. The CDR3 covers 14 residues. CDR3 in amino acids: CASSSGQNTGELFF. The DNA for the CDR3 is TGTGCCAGCAGCTCCGGACAGAACACCGGGGAGCTGTTTTTT.

This clone was detected a few times. This chain joins TRBV28 and TRBJ1-3; possible D gene TRBD1, 6 bases. There are 15 residues in the CDR3. Trimming shortened V by 8 bases and J by 4 bases, and 18 bases separated the two germline ends. CDR1 is MDHEN, CDR2 SYDVKM, per germline. CDR3 residues: CASHPPGQGGNTIYF. In nucleotides, the CDR3 is TGTGCCAGCCATCCCCCCGGTCAGGGGGGAAACACCATATATTTT.

The chain carries TRBV28 and TRBJ2-5; 12 bases line up with TRBD2. This CDR3 spans 16 amino acids. J gave up 4 bases and V 6 bases, and 9 bases lay outside the gene matches. Germline CDR1 and CDR2: MDHEN and SYDVKM. CDR3 sequence reads: CASSNRLAGGPETQYF. For the CDR3, the DNA is TGTGCCAGCAGCAACCGCCTAGCGGGGGGGCCAGAGACCCAGTACTTC.

The chain recombines TRBV14 with TRBJ1-3; TRBD1 matches at 7 bases. Germline V CDR1 and CDR2: SGHDN, FVKESK. The V gene end was trimmed by 0 bases and the J gene end by 3 bases; junction bases not matched to a gene: 5. The CDR3 contains 16 residues. The chain's CDR3 is CASSQDWSGGGNTIYF. CDR3 nucleotide sequence: TGTGCCAGCAGCCAAGATTGGTCAGGGGGTGGAAACACCATATATTTT.

This sequence joins TRBV19 and TRBJ1-5; 11 nucleotides align to TRBD1. J was trimmed by 4 bases and V by 5 bases; bases with no gene match: 4. From germline, CDR1 is LNHDA and CDR2 SQIVND (reference sequence). This CDR3 is 15 amino acids long. The CDR3 here is CASSSGQGVNQPQHF. In DNA form, the CDR3 reads TGTGCCAGTAGTTCGGGACAGGGGGTAAATCAGCCCCAGCATTTT.

J is TRBJ2-7 and V is TRBV5-1; weak D call: TRBD2 (6 bases). The CDR3 is 15 residues long. Trimming pared 4 bases from V and 1 base from J, leaving 15 bases between. Looked up from germline, CDR1 is SGHRS and CDR2 is YFSETQ. This chain's CDR3 is CASSPAGGTSYEQYF. The CDR3 DNA is TGCGCCAGCAGCCCTGCCGGGGGTACATCCTACGAGCAGTACTTC.

The chain is built from TRBV19 and TRBJ1-5; 8 bases match TRBD1. CDR3 length equals 17 residues. The V segment lost 7 bases and the J segment 0 bases; nucleotides outside the gene matches: 11. CDR1 LNHDA and CDR2 SQIVND come from the germline V gene (reference sequence). CDR3 region: CASKSAGGLGSNQPQHF. For the CDR3, the DNA is TGTGCCAGTAAGTCGGCAGGGGGCTTGGGTAGCAATCAGCCCCAGCATTTT.